The entry below describes one TCR beta chain. The data originate from a study of control samples from healthy donors and cancer patients. This CDR3 is built from 13 residues. Germline V gene lookup returns CDR1 SGHTA and CDR2 FQGNSA. V lost 4 bases, J lost 9 bases, and 16 bases lay in between. The table came from immunoSEQ multiplex PCR; TCRdb's copy has only in-frame clones and leaves some out. The table shows some 150,000 clones, with 85% to 95% occurring only once. The source of this sequence is a man in his 60s with colorectal cancer. Sequences were obtained from PBMCs. The V and J genes are TRBV7-2 and TRBJ2-7; D possibly matches TRBD1 or TRBD2 (5 bases each). The CDR3, as DNA: TGTGCCAGCAGCTACGGGGCGGCCCACGGGCAGTACTTC. Amino acids: CASSYGAAHGQYF. Filled out from reference TRBV7-2 and TRBJ2-7, the complete variable domain reads GAGVSQSPSNKVTEKGKDVELRCDPISGHTALYWYRQSLGQGLEFLIYFQGNSAPDKSGLPSDRFSAERTGGSVSTLTIQRTQQEDSAVYLCASSYGAAHGQYFGPGTRLTVT.